The clone carrying this T cell receptor beta chain was counted only a few times. Antigen specificity is unknown. The source of the sample is a study of blood T cells in healthy people across ages. Study-wide points: Naive T cell percentage by flow cytometry tracked strongly with beta diversity. Diversity was higher, and naive CD4+ cells more numerous, in long-lived donors than in aged donors.

Primed by a sample-barcoded 5' primer and a J-beta primer mix, a second PCR proceeded for roughly 6 to 12 cycles. No fewer than 3 million CDR3-containing paired-end reads came from each sample. Each CDR3 protein gets one entry after TCRdb re-called the 5' RACE reads with MiXCR. The repertoire holds roughly 680,000 distinct CDR3 sequences, 40% to 65% seen once, with less than 15% in the top ten. The donors, all healthy, were Caucasians living in Russia, aged roughly 6 to 100. V shed 8 bases and J shed 5 bases, with 13 bases lying between them. This CDR3 region has 12 residues. Germline CDR1 MNHEY, CDR2 SVGAGI.

The chain employs TRBV6-5 and TRBJ2-7; D assignment may be TRBD1 or TRBD2 (5 bases each). This receptor was identified in a woman older than 75 in good health. Specimen: blood. The CDR3 bases are TGTGCCAGCGCAGGGACCCTGCACGAGCAGTACTTC. Translated, it gives CASAGTLHEQYF.